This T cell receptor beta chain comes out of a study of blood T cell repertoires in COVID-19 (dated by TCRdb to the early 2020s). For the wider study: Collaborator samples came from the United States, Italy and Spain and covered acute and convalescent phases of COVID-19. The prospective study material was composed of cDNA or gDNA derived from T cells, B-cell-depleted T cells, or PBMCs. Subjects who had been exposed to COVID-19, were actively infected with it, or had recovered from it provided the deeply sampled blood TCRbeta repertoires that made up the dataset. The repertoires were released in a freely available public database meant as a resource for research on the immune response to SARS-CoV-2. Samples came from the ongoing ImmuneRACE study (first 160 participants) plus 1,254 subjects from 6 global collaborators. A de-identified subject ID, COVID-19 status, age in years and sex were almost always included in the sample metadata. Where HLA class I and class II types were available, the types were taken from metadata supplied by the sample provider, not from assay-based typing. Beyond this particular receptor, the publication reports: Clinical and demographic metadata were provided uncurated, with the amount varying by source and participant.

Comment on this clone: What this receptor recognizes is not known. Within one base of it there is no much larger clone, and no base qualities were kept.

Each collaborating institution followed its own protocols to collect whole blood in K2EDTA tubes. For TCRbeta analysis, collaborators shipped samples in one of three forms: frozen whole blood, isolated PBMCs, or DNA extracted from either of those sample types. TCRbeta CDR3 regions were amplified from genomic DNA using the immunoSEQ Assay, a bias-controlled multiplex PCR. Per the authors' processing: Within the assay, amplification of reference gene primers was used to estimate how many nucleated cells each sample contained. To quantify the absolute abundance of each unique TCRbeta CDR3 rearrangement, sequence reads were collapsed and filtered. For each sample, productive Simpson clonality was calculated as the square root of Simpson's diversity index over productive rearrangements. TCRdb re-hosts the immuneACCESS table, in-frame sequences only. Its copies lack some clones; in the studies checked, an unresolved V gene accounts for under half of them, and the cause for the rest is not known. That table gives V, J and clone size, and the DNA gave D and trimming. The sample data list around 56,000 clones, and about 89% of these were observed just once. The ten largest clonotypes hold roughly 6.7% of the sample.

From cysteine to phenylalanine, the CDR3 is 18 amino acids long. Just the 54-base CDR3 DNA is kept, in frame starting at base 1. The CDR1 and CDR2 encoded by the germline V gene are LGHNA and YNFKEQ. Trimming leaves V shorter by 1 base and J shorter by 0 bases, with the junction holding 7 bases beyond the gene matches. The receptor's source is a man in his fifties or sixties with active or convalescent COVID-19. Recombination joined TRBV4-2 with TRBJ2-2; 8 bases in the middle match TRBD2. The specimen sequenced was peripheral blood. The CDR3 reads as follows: CASSQGPAGASNTGELFF. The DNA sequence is TGTGCCAGCAGCCAAGGGCCAGCGGGGGCCTCGAACACCGGGGAGCTGTTTTTT.